The sequence of this T cell receptor beta chain was determined in a study of control samples from healthy donors and cancer patients. Sequenced by immunoSEQ multiplex PCR; TCRdb stores in-frame clones only, minus some. The sample records about 120,000 clones, 91% being singletons. The clonotype was recovered from a young woman in good health. Sequenced sample: blood.

The CDR3 region is CASSSGLLQGKTYEQYF. Written as DNA, the CDR3 is TGTGCCAGCAGTTCCGGACTTCTCCAGGGAAAAACCTACGAGCAGTACTTC. V is TRBV6-4 and J is TRBJ2-7; either TRBD1 or TRBD2 may supply D (5 bases each). The length of the CDR3 is 17 residues. Germline values: CDR1 MRHNA, CDR2 SNTAGT. V dropped 5 bases and J dropped 2 bases, with 22 bases sitting between them.